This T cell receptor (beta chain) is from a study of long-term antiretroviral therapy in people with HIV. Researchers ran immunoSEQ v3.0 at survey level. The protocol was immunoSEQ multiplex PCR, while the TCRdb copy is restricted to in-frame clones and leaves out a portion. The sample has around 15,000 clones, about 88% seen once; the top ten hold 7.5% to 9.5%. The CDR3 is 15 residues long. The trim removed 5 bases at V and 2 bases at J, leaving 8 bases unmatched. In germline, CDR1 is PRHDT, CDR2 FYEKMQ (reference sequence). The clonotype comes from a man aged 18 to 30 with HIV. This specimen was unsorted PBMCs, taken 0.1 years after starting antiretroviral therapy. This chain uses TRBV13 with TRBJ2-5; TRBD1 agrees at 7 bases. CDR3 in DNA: TGTGCCAGCAGCCATGGGACAGAAGTTCAAGAGACCCAGTACTTC. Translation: CASSHGTEVQETQYF. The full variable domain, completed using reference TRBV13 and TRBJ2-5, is AAGVIQSPRHLIKEKRETATLKCYPIPRHDTVYWYQQGPGQDPQFLISFYEKMQSDKGSIPDRFSAQQFSDYHSELNMSSLELGDSALYFCASSHGTEVQETQYFGPGTRLLVL.